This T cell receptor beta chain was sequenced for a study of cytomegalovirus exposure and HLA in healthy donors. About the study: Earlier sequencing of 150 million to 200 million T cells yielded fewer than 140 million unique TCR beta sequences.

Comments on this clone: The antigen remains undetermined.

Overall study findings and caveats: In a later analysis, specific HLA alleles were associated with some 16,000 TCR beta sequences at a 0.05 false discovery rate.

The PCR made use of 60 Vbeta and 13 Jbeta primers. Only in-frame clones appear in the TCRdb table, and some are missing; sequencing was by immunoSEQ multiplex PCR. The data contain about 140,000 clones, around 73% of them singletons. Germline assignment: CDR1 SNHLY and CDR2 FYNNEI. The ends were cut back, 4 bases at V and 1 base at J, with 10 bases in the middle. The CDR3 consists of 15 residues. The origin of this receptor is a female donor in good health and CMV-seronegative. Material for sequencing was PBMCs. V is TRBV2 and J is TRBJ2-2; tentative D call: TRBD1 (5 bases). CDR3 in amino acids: CASSGQSLNTGELFF. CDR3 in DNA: TGTGCCAGCAGTGGACAGTCACTGAACACCGGGGAGCTGTTTTTT.